Listed below are T cell receptor beta chains from one sample, sequenced in a study of T cells in Graves' hyperthyroidism and ophthalmopathy. MiXCR was run by TCRdb on the multiplex PCR reads, yielding one entry per CDR3 protein. This sample has 650,000 to 850,000 distinct CDR3 sequences, with around a sixth found just once. Sequenced sample: blood. These TCRs come from a woman aged 45-65 years with Graves' hyperthyroidism that later progressed to Graves' ophthalmopathy. Each CDR3 is given without its conserved first and last residue.

v_gene	j_gene	CDR3aa
TRBV25-1	TRBJ2-1	ASSAGQGSHNEQF
TRBV12-3/TRBV12-4	TRBJ2-4	ASSFLGAGNIHY
TRBV6-1	TRBJ2-3	ASRLRTEGTQY
TRBV27	TRBJ1-1	ASSLHRGLNTEAF
TRBV3-1	TRBJ1-1	ASSQSSTEAF
TRBV9	TRBJ2-5	ASSANGQKETQY
TRBV3-1	TRBJ1-1	ASSGGGGYAF
TRBV2	TRBJ1-4	ATRGRASEKLF
TRBV7-9	TRBJ1-2	ASSPSHGGLENGYT
TRBV6-1	TRBJ1-1	ASRRDGGPYTEAF
TRBV9	TRBJ1-2	ASSAQTQTTLLYGYT
TRBV6-1	TRBJ1-1	ASNWDSQAF
TRBV29-1	TRBJ2-3	TIVGLSTDTQY
TRBV6-2/TRBV6-3	TRBJ2-7	ASSYPARLDSYEQY
TRBV19	TRBJ1-2	ASGVLRGGEGYT
TRBV5-4	TRBJ2-3	ASSLARATGSDTQY
TRBV19	TRBJ1-6	ASRTSGTVDSPLH
TRBV14	TRBJ2-5	ASSSDRAYQETQY
TRBV5-1	TRBJ1-6	ASSSIRGAPLH
TRBV11-2	TRBJ1-2	ASSSTSLGYT
TRBV2	TRBJ1-5	ASQWDENQPQH
TRBV18	TRBJ1-2	ASSTPDGANYGYT
TRBV6-1	TRBJ2-7	ASNLQGDPGEQY
TRBV20-1	TRBJ1-1	SAREIGGMNTEAF
TRBV5-4	TRBJ1-1	ASSGGIQGTEAF
TRBV4-2	TRBJ2-1	ASTPGRASYNEQF
TRBV3-1	TRBJ2-1	ASSPRGAIREQF
TRBV10-3	TRBJ1-6	AISEDSKYNSPLH
TRBV7-2	TRBJ1-1	ASSPLAGGVNTEAF
TRBV25-1	TRBJ1-1	ASSELDRRNTEAF